The rows below give T cell receptor beta chains drawn from one sample of a study of radiotherapy plus CTLA-4 blockade in lung cancer. TCRdb's copy holds only in-frame clones and misses some; the assay was immunoSEQ multiplex PCR. The table includes 30,000 to 40,000 clones, roughly four fifths detected once. The source material was peripheral blood, sampled from a patient treated with radiotherapy plus ipilimumab. The receptor set was obtained from a human donor with non-small cell lung cancer that progressed on radiotherapy plus ipilimumab. CDR3s include the opening cysteine and the closing phenylalanine or tryptophan. The order of the fields is D gene, J gene, V gene, clone size, CDR3 protein, CDR3 DNA. A D gene is named only where the DNA matches it firmly. Not every row has a clone size; where given, it reads once, few, many or a size class.

d_call: .
j_call: TRBJ1-1
v_call: TRBV4-1
clone_size: few
cdr3_aa: CASSQEMTVNTEAFF
cdr3_nt: TGCGCCAGCAGCCAAGAAATGACAGTGAACACTGAAGCTTTCTTT

d_call: .
j_call: TRBJ2-2
v_call: TRBV29-1
clone_size: .
cdr3_aa: CSVDVRGNTGELFF
cdr3_nt: TGCAGCGTTGATGTAAGGGGTAACACCGGGGAGCTGTTTTTT

d_call: TRBD1
j_call: TRBJ2-3
v_call: TRBV2
clone_size: .
cdr3_aa: CASSDSYGQGADTQYF
cdr3_nt: TGTGCCAGCTCCGACTCTTATGGACAGGGGGCAGATACGCAGTATTTT

d_call: .
j_call: TRBJ2-3
v_call: TRBV19
clone_size: few
cdr3_aa: CASSIAGVGGDTQYF
cdr3_nt: TGTGCCAGTAGTATAGCGGGAGTGGGGGGAGATACGCAGTATTTT

d_call: .
j_call: TRBJ1-6
v_call: TRBV13
clone_size: .
cdr3_aa: CASSLGQGNSPLHF
cdr3_nt: TGTGCCAGCAGCTTAGGACAGGGAAATTCACCCCTCCACTTT

d_call: .
j_call: TRBJ2-1
v_call: TRBV7-9
clone_size: .
cdr3_aa: CASSLERGDEQFF
cdr3_nt: TGTGCCAGCAGCTTAGAAAGGGGGGACGAGCAGTTCTTC

d_call: .
j_call: TRBJ1-1
v_call: TRBV5-4
clone_size: .
cdr3_aa: CASREGGTEAFF
cdr3_nt: TGTGCCAGCAGGGAGGGGGGAACTGAAGCTTTCTTT

d_call: TRBD1
j_call: TRBJ1-2
v_call: TRBV5-1
clone_size: .
cdr3_aa: CASQATGGTNYGYTF
cdr3_nt: TGCGCCAGCCAAGCGACAGGGGGCACTAACTATGGCTACACCTTC

d_call: TRBD1
j_call: TRBJ1-4
v_call: TRBV2
clone_size: .
cdr3_aa: CASSEARQGPDVKLFF
cdr3_nt: TGTGCCAGCAGTGAAGCGAGACAGGGCCCAGATGTAAAACTGTTTTTT

d_call: TRBD1
j_call: TRBJ2-7
v_call: TRBV4-3
clone_size: .
cdr3_aa: CASSQDLLDRTYEQYF
cdr3_nt: TGCGCCAGCAGCCAAGATCTTTTGGACAGGACCTACGAGCAGTACTTC

d_call: .
j_call: TRBJ1-1
v_call: TRBV5-1
clone_size: .
cdr3_aa: CASSLWQGGTTEAFF
cdr3_nt: TGCGCCAGCAGCTTGTGGCAGGGTGGGACCACTGAAGCTTTCTTT

d_call: .
j_call: TRBJ2-7
v_call: TRBV19
clone_size: .
cdr3_aa: CASTPRQGLLHEQYF
cdr3_nt: TGTGCCAGTACCCCCCGGCAGGGGCTTCTCCACGAGCAGTACTTC

d_call: .
j_call: TRBJ2-2
v_call: TRBV11-3
clone_size: .
cdr3_aa: CASSLTLPGANTGELFF
cdr3_nt: TGTGCCAGCAGCTTAACCCTCCCAGGGGCGAACACCGGGGAGCTGTTTTTT

d_call: TRBD1
j_call: TRBJ1-5
v_call: TRBV4-1
clone_size: .
cdr3_aa: CASSQDTGVGNQPQHF
cdr3_nt: TGCGCCAGCAGCCAGGACACAGGGGTCGGCAATCAGCCCCAGCATTTT

d_call: TRBD2
j_call: TRBJ2-1
v_call: TRBV9
clone_size: .
cdr3_aa: CASSVETSGSDEQFF
cdr3_nt: TGTGCCAGCAGCGTAGAAACTAGCGGGAGCGATGAGCAGTTCTTC

d_call: TRBD2
j_call: TRBJ2-7
v_call: TRBV9
clone_size: .
cdr3_aa: CASSAGLEVTYEQYF
cdr3_nt: TGTGCCAGCAGCGCCGGACTAGAAGTAACCTACGAGCAGTACTTC

d_call: TRBD2
j_call: TRBJ2-3
v_call: TRBV5-6
clone_size: .
cdr3_aa: CASSRGLAGFMRTQYF
cdr3_nt: TGTGCCAGCAGCCGGGGACTAGCGGGCTTTATGCGTACGCAGTATTTT

d_call: TRBD1
j_call: TRBJ1-6
v_call: TRBV2
clone_size: .
cdr3_aa: CASSERGLSLHF
cdr3_nt: TGTGCCAGCAGTGAAAGGGGGCTATCCCTCCACTTT

d_call: .
j_call: TRBJ2-7
v_call: TRBV11-1
clone_size: once
cdr3_aa: CASSFGRNGEQYF
cdr3_nt: TGTGCCAGCAGCTTTGGGAGGAATGGAGAGCAGTACTTC

d_call: TRBD1
j_call: TRBJ1-2
v_call: TRBV18
clone_size: .
cdr3_aa: CASSRTGLRDGYTF
cdr3_nt: TGTGCCAGCTCACGGACAGGGCTACGGGATGGCTACACCTTC

d_call: .
j_call: TRBJ1-5
v_call: TRBV7-3
clone_size: .
cdr3_aa: CASSEGPNQPQHF
cdr3_nt: TGTGCCAGCAGCGAGGGACCTAATCAGCCCCAGCATTTT

d_call: TRBD1
j_call: TRBJ1-2
v_call: TRBV28
clone_size: .
cdr3_aa: CASSLQGPPLGQGANYGYTF
cdr3_nt: TGTGCCAGCAGTTTACAGGGCCCCCCCTTGGGACAGGGGGCTAACTATGGCTACACCTTC

d_call: .
j_call: TRBJ1-2
v_call: TRBV5-1
clone_size: .
cdr3_aa: CASSLVGGAFNYGYTF
cdr3_nt: TGCGCCAGCAGCTTGGTCGGGGGGGCCTTTAACTATGGCTACACCTTC

d_call: TRBD1
j_call: TRBJ1-2
v_call: TRBV6-5
clone_size: few
cdr3_aa: CASSLTSGGGYGYTF
cdr3_nt: TGTGCCAGCAGCCTAACCTCAGGGGGAGGCTATGGCTACACCTTC

d_call: TRBD1
j_call: TRBJ1-1
v_call: TRBV4-1
clone_size: .
cdr3_aa: CASSHTLYTGEDTEAFF
cdr3_nt: TGCGCCAGCAGCCACACCCTCTATACAGGGGAGGACACTGAAGCTTTCTTT

d_call: .
j_call: TRBJ2-7
v_call: TRBV7-2
clone_size: .
cdr3_aa: CASSLAGTFEQYF
cdr3_nt: TGTGCCAGCAGCTTAGCTGGGACGTTCGAGCAGTACTTC

d_call: TRBD2
j_call: TRBJ2-6
v_call: TRBV4-2
clone_size: few
cdr3_aa: CASSHVLAGGSGANVLTF
cdr3_nt: TGTGCCAGCAGCCATGTACTAGCGGGGGGCTCTGGGGCCAACGTCCTGACTTTC

d_call: TRBD2
j_call: TRBJ2-1
v_call: TRBV7-3
clone_size: few
cdr3_aa: CASSQIPTALQTSQAEQFF
cdr3_nt: TGTGCCAGCAGCCAAATCCCAACAGCACTACAGACTAGCCAGGCTGAGCAGTTCTTC

d_call: .
j_call: TRBJ1-2
v_call: TRBV30
clone_size: .
cdr3_aa: CAWIGDLLGYTF
cdr3_nt: TGTGCCTGGATAGGGGACCTCTTGGGCTACACCTTC

d_call: TRBD1
j_call: TRBJ2-5
v_call: TRBV5-1
clone_size: .
cdr3_aa: CASSIRTGYQETQYF
cdr3_nt: TGCGCCAGCAGCATACGGACAGGGTACCAAGAGACCCAGTACTTC

d_call: TRBD1
j_call: TRBJ1-2
v_call: TRBV13
clone_size: few
cdr3_aa: CASSTSPGQYGYTF
cdr3_nt: TGTGCCAGCAGCACGTCACCGGGACAGTATGGCTACACCTTC

d_call: .
j_call: TRBJ2-1
v_call: TRBV27
clone_size: .
cdr3_aa: CASSLSFYNEQFF
cdr3_nt: TGTGCCAGCAGTTTATCGTTCTACAATGAGCAGTTCTTC

d_call: .
j_call: TRBJ2-1
v_call: TRBV2
clone_size: .
cdr3_aa: CASSGTGTPNEQFF
cdr3_nt: TGTGCCAGCAGTGGAACCGGGACACCAAATGAGCAGTTCTTC

d_call: .
j_call: TRBJ2-3
v_call: TRBV29-1
clone_size: .
cdr3_aa: CSVVPLGPDTQYF
cdr3_nt: TGCAGCGTTGTTCCGCTCGGGCCGGATACGCAGTATTTT

d_call: TRBD1
j_call: TRBJ2-4
v_call: TRBV9
clone_size: .
cdr3_aa: CASSSQTGTNIQYF
cdr3_nt: TGTGCCAGCAGCTCCCAGACAGGGACGAACATTCAGTACTTC

d_call: TRBD1
j_call: TRBJ1-1
v_call: TRBV6-1
clone_size: .
cdr3_aa: CASSEVGQGRTEAFF
cdr3_nt: TGTGCCAGCAGTGAAGTTGGACAGGGTCGCACTGAAGCTTTCTTT

d_call: .
j_call: TRBJ2-5
v_call: TRBV2
clone_size: few
cdr3_aa: CASSGLTSKETQYF
cdr3_nt: TGTGCCAGCAGTGGCTTGACTAGTAAAGAGACCCAGTACTTC

d_call: TRBD1
j_call: TRBJ2-5
v_call: TRBV10-3
clone_size: .
cdr3_aa: CAIGRTGEETQYF
cdr3_nt: TGTGCCATCGGACGGACAGGCGAAGAGACCCAGTACTTC

d_call: TRBD2
j_call: TRBJ2-5
v_call: TRBV29-1
clone_size: .
cdr3_aa: CSAFGLAGAYETQYF
cdr3_nt: TGCAGCGCGTTCGGCCTAGCGGGAGCGTATGAGACCCAGTACTTC

d_call: TRBD2
j_call: TRBJ2-2
v_call: TRBV11-3
clone_size: once
cdr3_aa: CASSLRTSGRGDTGELFF
cdr3_nt: TGTGCCAGCAGCTTACGGACTAGCGGGAGGGGGGACACCGGGGAGCTGTTTTTT

d_call: TRBD1
j_call: TRBJ2-1
v_call: TRBV7-3
clone_size: once
cdr3_aa: CASSNGQGASNEQFF
cdr3_nt: TGTGCCAGCAGCAACGGACAGGGCGCTTCAAATGAGCAGTTCTTC

d_call: .
j_call: TRBJ2-5
v_call: TRBV7-8
clone_size: .
cdr3_aa: CASSLSAAGANQETQYF
cdr3_nt: TGTGCCAGCAGCTTAAGCGCGGCCGGAGCCAACCAAGAGACCCAGTACTTC